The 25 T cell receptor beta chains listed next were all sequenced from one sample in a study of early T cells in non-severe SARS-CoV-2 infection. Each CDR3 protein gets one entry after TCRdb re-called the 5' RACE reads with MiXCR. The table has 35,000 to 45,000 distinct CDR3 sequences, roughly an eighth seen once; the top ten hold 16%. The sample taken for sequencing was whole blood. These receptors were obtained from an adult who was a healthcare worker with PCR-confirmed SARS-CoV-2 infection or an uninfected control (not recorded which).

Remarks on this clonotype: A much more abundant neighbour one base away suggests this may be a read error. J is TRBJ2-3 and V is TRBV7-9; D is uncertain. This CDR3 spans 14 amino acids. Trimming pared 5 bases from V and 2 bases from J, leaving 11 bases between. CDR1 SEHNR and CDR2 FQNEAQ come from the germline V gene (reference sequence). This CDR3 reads CASSAGRYTDTQYF. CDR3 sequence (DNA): TGTGCCAGCAGCGCCGGCAGATACACAGATACGCAGTATTTT.

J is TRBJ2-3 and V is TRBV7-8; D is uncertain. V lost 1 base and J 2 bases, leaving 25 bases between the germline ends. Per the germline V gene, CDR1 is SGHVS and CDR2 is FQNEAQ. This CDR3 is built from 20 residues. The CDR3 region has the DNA TGTGCCAGCAGCTTAGAGTCATCCTTAGTTCCTCGGCGGATCACAGATACGCAGTATTTT. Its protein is CASSLESSLVPRRITDTQYF.

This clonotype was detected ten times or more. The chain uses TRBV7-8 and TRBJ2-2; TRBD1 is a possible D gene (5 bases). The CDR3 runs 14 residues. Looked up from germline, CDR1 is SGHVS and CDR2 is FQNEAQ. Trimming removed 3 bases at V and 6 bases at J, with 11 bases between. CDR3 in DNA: TGTGCCAGCAGCTTTAACAGGTCTCCCGGGGAGCTGTTTTTT. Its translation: CASSFNRSPGELFF.

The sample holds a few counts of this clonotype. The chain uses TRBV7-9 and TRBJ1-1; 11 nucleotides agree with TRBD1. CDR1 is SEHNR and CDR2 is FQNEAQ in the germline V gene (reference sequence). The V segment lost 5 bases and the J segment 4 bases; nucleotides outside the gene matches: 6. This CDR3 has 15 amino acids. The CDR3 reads CASSRGQGAPTEAFF. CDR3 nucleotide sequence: TGTGCCAGCAGCCGCGGACAGGGGGCGCCCACTGAAGCTTTCTTT.

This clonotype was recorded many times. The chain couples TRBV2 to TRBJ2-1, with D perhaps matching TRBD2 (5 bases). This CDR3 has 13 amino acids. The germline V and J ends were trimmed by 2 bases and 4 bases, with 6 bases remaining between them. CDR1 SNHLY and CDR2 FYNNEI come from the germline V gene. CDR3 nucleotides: TGTGCCAGCAGTGAACGGGGATACAATGAGCAGTTCTTC. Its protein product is CASSERGYNEQFF.

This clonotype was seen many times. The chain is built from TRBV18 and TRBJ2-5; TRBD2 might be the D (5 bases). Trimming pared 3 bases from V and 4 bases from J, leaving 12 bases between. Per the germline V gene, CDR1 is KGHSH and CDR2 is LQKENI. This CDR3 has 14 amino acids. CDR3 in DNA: TGTGCCAGCTCACCCGAGGGTTCCATAGAGACCCAGTACTTC. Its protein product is CASSPEGSIETQYF.

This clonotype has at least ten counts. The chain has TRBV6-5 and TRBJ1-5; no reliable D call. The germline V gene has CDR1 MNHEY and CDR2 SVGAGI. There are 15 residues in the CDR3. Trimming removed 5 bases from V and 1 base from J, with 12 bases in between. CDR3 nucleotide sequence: TGTGCCAGCAGTCCCCGAAGTACGAGCAATCAGCCCCAGCATTTT. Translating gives CASSPRSTSNQPQHF.

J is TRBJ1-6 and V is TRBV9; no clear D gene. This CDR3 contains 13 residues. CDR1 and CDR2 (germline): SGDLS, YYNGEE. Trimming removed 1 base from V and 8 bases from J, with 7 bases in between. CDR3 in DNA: TGTGCCAGCAGCGTAAGGAGGGATTCACCCCTCCACTTT. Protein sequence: CASSVRRDSPLHF.

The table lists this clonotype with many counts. The CDR3: CASNLGVAISYNEQFF. The CDR3, as DNA: TGTGCCAGCAACCTGGGGGTAGCGATATCCTACAATGAGCAGTTCTTC. The V call is TRBV7-2, the J call TRBJ2-1; either TRBD1 or TRBD2 may supply D (5 bases each). The ends were cut back, 7 bases at V and 1 base at J, with 17 bases in the middle. CDR1 and CDR2 from the germline V gene are SGHTA and FQGNSA. The CDR3 runs 16 residues.

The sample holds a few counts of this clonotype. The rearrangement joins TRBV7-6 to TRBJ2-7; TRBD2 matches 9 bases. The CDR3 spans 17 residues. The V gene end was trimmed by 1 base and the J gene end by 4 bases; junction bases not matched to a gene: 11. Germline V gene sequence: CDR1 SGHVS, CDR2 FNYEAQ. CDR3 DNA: TGTGCCAGCAGCTTAGGCGGGAGGGCAACTTGGGCATACGAGCAGTACTTC. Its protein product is CASSLGGRATWAYEQYF.

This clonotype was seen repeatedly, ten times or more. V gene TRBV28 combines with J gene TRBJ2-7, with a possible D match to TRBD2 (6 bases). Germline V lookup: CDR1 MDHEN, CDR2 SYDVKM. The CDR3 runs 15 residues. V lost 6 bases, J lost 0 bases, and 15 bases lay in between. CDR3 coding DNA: TGTGCCAGCAGCCAGGGCGGGGCCAGCTCCTACGAGCAGTACTTC. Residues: CASSQGGASSYEQYF.

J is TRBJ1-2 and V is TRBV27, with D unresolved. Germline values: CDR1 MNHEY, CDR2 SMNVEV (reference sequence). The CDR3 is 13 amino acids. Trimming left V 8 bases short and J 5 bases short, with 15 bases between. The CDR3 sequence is CASGVSGPYGYTF. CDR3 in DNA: TGTGCCAGCGGAGTCTCGGGCCCGTATGGCTACACCTTC.

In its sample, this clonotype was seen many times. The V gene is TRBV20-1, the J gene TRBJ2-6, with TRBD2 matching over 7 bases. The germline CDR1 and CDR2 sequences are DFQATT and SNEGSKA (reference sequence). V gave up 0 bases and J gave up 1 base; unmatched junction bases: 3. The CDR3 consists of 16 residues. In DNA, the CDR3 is TGCAGTGCTAGAGATTTGCGGGAGTCTGGGGCCAACGTCCTGACTTTC. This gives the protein CSARDLRESGANVLTF.

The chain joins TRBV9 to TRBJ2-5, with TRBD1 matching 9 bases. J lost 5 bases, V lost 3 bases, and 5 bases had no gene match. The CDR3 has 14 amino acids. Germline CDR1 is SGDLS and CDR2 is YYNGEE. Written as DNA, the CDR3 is TGTGCCAGCAGCGAGGGACAGGGAAGCGAGACCCAGTACTTC. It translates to CASSEGQGSETQYF. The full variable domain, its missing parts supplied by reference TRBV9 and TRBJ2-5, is DSGVTQTPKHLITATGQRVTLRCSPRSGDLSVYWYQQSLDQGLQFLIQYYNGEERAKGNILERFSAQQFPDLHSELNLSSLELGDSALYFCASSEGQGSETQYFGPGTRLLVL.

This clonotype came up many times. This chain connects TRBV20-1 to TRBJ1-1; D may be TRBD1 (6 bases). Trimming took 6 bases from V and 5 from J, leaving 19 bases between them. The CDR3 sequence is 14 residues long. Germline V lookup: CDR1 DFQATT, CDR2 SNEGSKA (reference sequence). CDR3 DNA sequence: TGCAGTGCCCAACCCCTACAGGGTAGGACTGAAGCTTTCTTT. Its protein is CSAQPLQGRTEAFF.

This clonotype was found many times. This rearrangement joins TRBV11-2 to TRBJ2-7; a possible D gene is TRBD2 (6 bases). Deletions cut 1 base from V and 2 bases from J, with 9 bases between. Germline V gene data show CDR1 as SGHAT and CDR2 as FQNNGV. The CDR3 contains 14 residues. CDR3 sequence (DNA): TGTGCCAGCAGCTTAGCCGGGACTCCCTACGAGCAGTACTTC. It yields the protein CASSLAGTPYEQYF.

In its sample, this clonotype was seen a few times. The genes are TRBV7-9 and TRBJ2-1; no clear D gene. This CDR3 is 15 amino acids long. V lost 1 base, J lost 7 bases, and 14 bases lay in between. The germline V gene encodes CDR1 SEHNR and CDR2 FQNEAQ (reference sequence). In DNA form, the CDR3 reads TGTGCCAGCAGCTTAGGGCCGGGCCTCGGAAATGAGCAGTTCTTC. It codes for CASSLGPGLGNEQFF.

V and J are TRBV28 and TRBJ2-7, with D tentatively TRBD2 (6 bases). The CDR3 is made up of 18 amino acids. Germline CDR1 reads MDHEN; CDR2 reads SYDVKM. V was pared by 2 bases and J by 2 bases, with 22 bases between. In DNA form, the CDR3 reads TGTGCCAGCAGTTTACAGTTTCGTAGAGGGAGGCCTACCTACGAGCAGTACTTC. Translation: CASSLQFRRGRPTYEQYF.

The CDR3 coding sequence is TGCGCCAGCAGCTTGGCAGGACAGGGTGAAAAACTGTTTTTT. The encoded protein is CASSLAGQGEKLFF. The chain is built from TRBV5-1 and TRBJ1-4; 8 positions match TRBD1. CDR3 length: 14 amino acids. V lost 0 bases and J lost 7; bases outside the gene matches: 2. Germline CDR1 SGHRS, CDR2 YFSETQ.

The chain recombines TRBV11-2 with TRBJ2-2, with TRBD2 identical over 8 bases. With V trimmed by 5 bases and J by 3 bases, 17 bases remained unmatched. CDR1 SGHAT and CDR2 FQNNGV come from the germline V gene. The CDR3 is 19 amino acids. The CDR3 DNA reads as TGTGCCAGCAGCCCAAGGAGGCTCGGGAGGGCCGGGTACACCGGGGAGCTGTTTTTT. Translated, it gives CASSPRRLGRAGYTGELFF. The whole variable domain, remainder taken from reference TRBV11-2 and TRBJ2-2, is EAGVAQSPRYKIIEKRQSVAFWCNPISGHATLYWYQQILGQGPKLLIQFQNNGVVDDSQLPKDRFSAERLKGVDSTLKIQPAKLEDSAVYLCASSPRRLGRAGYTGELFFGEGSRLTVL.

The CDR3 reads CASSLSWGGETQYF. In nucleotides, the CDR3 is TGTGCCAGCAGCTTATCTTGGGGTGGAGAGACCCAGTACTTC. V is TRBV7-2 and J is TRBJ2-5, with D unresolved. V was shortened by 2 bases and J by 4 bases, with 11 bases between the two germline ends. Per germline, CDR1 SGHTA and CDR2 FQGNSA. The CDR3 is 14 residues long.

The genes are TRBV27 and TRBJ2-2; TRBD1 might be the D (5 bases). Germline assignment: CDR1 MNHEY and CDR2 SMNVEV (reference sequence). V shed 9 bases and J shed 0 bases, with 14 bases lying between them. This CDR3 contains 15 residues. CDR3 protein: CASSPTASNTGELFF. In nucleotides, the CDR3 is TGTGCCAGTTCCCCGACAGCTTCGAACACCGGGGAGCTGTTTTTT.

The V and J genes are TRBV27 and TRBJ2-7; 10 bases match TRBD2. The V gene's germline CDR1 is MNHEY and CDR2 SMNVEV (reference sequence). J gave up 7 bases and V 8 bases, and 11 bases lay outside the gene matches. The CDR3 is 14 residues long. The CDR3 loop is CASGALAGAGEQYF. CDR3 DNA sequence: TGTGCCAGCGGGGCTCTAGCGGGAGCGGGTGAGCAGTACTTC.

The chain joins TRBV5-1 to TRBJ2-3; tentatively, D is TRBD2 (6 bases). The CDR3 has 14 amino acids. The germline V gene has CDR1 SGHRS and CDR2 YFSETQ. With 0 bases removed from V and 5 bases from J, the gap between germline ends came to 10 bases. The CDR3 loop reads CASSLATEGDTQYF. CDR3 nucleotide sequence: TGCGCCAGCAGCTTGGCCACGGAGGGAGATACGCAGTATTTT. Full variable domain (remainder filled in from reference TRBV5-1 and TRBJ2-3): KAGVTQTPRYLIKTRGQQVTLSCSPISGHRSVSWYQQTPGQGLQFLFEYFSETQRNKGNFPGRFSGRQFSNSRSEMNVSTLELGDSALYLCASSLATEGDTQYFGPGTRLTVL.

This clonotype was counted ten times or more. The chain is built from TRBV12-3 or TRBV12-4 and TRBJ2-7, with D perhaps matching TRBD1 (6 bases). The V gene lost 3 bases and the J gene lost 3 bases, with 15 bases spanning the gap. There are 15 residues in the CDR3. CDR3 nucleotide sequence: TGTGCCAGCAGTTTCGGACAGCTAAGTTACTACGAGCAGTACTTC. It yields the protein CASSFGQLSYYEQYF.